This entry describes one T cell receptor beta chain. Germline V gene sequence: CDR1 SNHLY, CDR2 FYNNEI. This CDR3 is built from 16 residues. With 5 bases clipped from V and 9 bases from J, the junction kept 17 bases outside the gene matches. Measured with immunoSEQ multiplex PCR; TCRdb has only the in-frame clones, and not every one. This table holds over 85,000 clones, around 87% found once. The data derive from a study of blood T cell repertoires in COVID-19. The sequenced sample consisted of peripheral blood. This rearrangement joins TRBV2 to TRBJ2-3; TRBD2 matches at 7 bases. The receptor was derived from a human donor in a cohort sampled during active COVID-19. CDR3 bases: TGTGCCAGCAGTTCAACACCGGGACTAAAGGGAGGGACGCAGTATTTT. Its translation is CASSSTPGLKGGTQYF.